A selection of T cell receptor beta chains follows, all from one sample in a study of blood T cell repertoires in COVID-19. Only in-frame clones appear in the TCRdb table, and some are missing; sequencing was by immunoSEQ multiplex PCR. The sample includes 650,000 to 800,000 clones, 75% to 90% of them seen just once. Sequenced input: peripheral blood. The source is a young woman with acute or convalescent COVID-19. Each CDR3 is given with its conserved first and last residue. D genes are given only for firm matches. Clone size is shown for a subset of rows, as once, few, many or a class of expanded clone.

d_gene: NA
v_gene: TRBV4-1
abundance: NA
j_gene: TRBJ2-3
CDR3nt: TGCGCCAGCAGCGAAGTCCCTCCGGGGGATACGCAGTATTTT
CDR3aa: CASSEVPPGDTQYF

d_gene: TRBD2
v_gene: TRBV6-4
abundance: NA
j_gene: TRBJ2-1
CDR3nt: TGTGCCAGCAGCCGATATTCCGGGACTAGCGGAAACAATGAGCAGTTCTTC
CDR3aa: CASSRYSGTSGNNEQFF

d_gene: NA
v_gene: TRBV6-5
abundance: NA
j_gene: TRBJ1-1
CDR3nt: TGTGCCAGCAGTTACTCGGAAGGGGTAACTGAAGCTTTCTTT
CDR3aa: CASSYSEGVTEAFF

d_gene: TRBD1
v_gene: TRBV18
abundance: NA
j_gene: TRBJ2-1
CDR3nt: TGTGCCAGCTCACCCCCCGGGACAGGGCCGGCTGAGCAGTTCTTC
CDR3aa: CASSPPGTGPAEQFF

d_gene: TRBD1
v_gene: TRBV6-5
abundance: NA
j_gene: TRBJ2-7
CDR3nt: TGTGCCAGCAGCCGGACAGGGATCCACGAGCAGTACTTC
CDR3aa: CASSRTGIHEQYF

d_gene: NA
v_gene: TRBV5-6
abundance: NA
j_gene: TRBJ2-1
CDR3nt: TGTGCCAGCAGCTTGGGTCCCCAGGCCAATGAGCAGTTCTTC
CDR3aa: CASSLGPQANEQFF

d_gene: TRBD1
v_gene: TRBV30
abundance: NA
j_gene: TRBJ1-3
CDR3nt: TGTGCCTGGAGCATCGGACCCGGGACAGGGGTCCATCGCCTTTCCAGAACGGATTTT
CDR3aa: CAWSIGPGTGVHRLSRTDF

d_gene: TRBD1
v_gene: TRBV9
abundance: NA
j_gene: TRBJ1-2
CDR3nt: TGTGCCAGCAGCTCCCCCGGGACAGAGGCCGGTCATGGCTACACCTTC
CDR3aa: CASSSPGTEAGHGYTF

d_gene: NA
v_gene: TRBV30
abundance: NA
j_gene: TRBJ1-1
CDR3nt: TGTGCCTGGAAAGAACGGGAGAACACTGAAGCTTTCTTT
CDR3aa: CAWKERENTEAFF

d_gene: NA
v_gene: TRBV30
abundance: NA
j_gene: TRBJ1-5
CDR3nt: TGTGCCTGGAGTACCGGACATAACAATCAGCCCCAGCATTTT
CDR3aa: CAWSTGHNNQPQHF

d_gene: TRBD2
v_gene: TRBV7-2
abundance: NA
j_gene: TRBJ2-1
CDR3nt: TGTGCCAGCGCAGCGGGGAGTGAGCAGTTCTTC
CDR3aa: CASAAGSEQFF

d_gene: NA
v_gene: TRBV19
abundance: NA
j_gene: TRBJ1-5
CDR3nt: TGTGCCAGTAGGCAGGGATTCGGTCAGCCCCAGCATTTT
CDR3aa: CASRQGFGQPQHF

d_gene: TRBD2
v_gene: TRBV12-5
abundance: NA
j_gene: TRBJ2-5
CDR3nt: TGTGCTAGTGAACCGGGACTGGGAGGGGAGACCCAGTACTTC
CDR3aa: CASEPGLGGETQYF

d_gene: NA
v_gene: TRBV6-5
abundance: NA
j_gene: TRBJ1-1
CDR3nt: TGTGCCAGCAGTTATTACAGGCTGAACACTGAAGCTTTCTTT
CDR3aa: CASSYYRLNTEAFF

d_gene: NA
v_gene: TRBV4-3
abundance: NA
j_gene: TRBJ2-2
CDR3nt: TGCGCCAGCAGTCCCGGACAGAACACCGGGGAGCTGTTTTTT
CDR3aa: CASSPGQNTGELFF

d_gene: NA
v_gene: TRBV4-3
abundance: NA
j_gene: TRBJ2-3
CDR3nt: TGCGCCAGCAGCCAAGATTACTCTAGCGTCCCCCTCACAGATACGCAGTATTTT
CDR3aa: CASSQDYSSVPLTDTQYF

d_gene: NA
v_gene: TRBV4-1
abundance: NA
j_gene: TRBJ1-1
CDR3nt: TGCGCCAGCGCGCAATTAGGACTGCCGAACACTGAAGCTTTCTTT
CDR3aa: CASAQLGLPNTEAFF

d_gene: NA
v_gene: TRBV30
abundance: NA
j_gene: TRBJ1-1
CDR3nt: TGTGCCTGGAGTGTAAAGCTAGGAACGGCTGAAGCTTTCTTT
CDR3aa: CAWSVKLGTAEAFF

d_gene: NA
v_gene: TRBV11-3
abundance: NA
j_gene: TRBJ2-2
CDR3nt: TGTGCCAGCAGCTTAGGGACTCAGAGCCACGGGGAGCTGTTTTTT
CDR3aa: CASSLGTQSHGELFF

d_gene: NA
v_gene: TRBV24-1
abundance: NA
j_gene: TRBJ1-1
CDR3nt: TGTGCCACCAGTGATTTAACAGCGAACACTGAAGCTTTCTTT
CDR3aa: CATSDLTANTEAFF

d_gene: NA
v_gene: TRBV6-1
abundance: NA
j_gene: TRBJ2-5
CDR3nt: TGTGCCAGCAGTGAAGCGTACGGTACTACACGAGAGACCCAGTACTTC
CDR3aa: CASSEAYGTTRETQYF

d_gene: NA
v_gene: TRBV6-6
abundance: NA
j_gene: TRBJ1-6
CDR3nt: TGTGCCAGCAGCCCCACAGGGCCTCGGAATTCACCCCTCCACTTT
CDR3aa: CASSPTGPRNSPLHF

d_gene: NA
v_gene: TRBV6-5
abundance: once
j_gene: TRBJ2-2
CDR3nt: TGTGCCAGCAGAGCGGTGAACACCGGGGAGCTGTTTTTT
CDR3aa: CASRAVNTGELFF

d_gene: NA
v_gene: TRBV12-5
abundance: NA
j_gene: TRBJ1-2
CDR3nt: TGTGCTAGTGGGACACGCGGCTACACCTTC
CDR3aa: CASGTRGYTF

d_gene: NA
v_gene: TRBV4-3
abundance: NA
j_gene: TRBJ2-7
CDR3nt: TGCGCCAGCAGCCAAGTGGACACCCGAGGGGGCGAGCAGTACTTC
CDR3aa: CASSQVDTRGGEQYF